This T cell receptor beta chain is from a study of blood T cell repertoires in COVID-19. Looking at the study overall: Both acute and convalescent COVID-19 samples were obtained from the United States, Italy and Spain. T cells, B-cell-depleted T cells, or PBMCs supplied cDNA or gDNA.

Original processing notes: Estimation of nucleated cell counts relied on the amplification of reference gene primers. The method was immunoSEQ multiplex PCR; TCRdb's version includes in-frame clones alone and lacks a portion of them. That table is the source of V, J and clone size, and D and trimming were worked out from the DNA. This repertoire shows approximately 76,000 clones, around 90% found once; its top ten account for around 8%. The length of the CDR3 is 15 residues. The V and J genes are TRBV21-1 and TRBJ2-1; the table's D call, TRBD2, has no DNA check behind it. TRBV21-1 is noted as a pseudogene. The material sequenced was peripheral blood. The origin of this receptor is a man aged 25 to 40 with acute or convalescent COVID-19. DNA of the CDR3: TGTGCCAGCAGAGGTCTGGCGGGAGTCTGCAATGAGCAGTTCTTC. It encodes CASRGLAGVCNEQFF.